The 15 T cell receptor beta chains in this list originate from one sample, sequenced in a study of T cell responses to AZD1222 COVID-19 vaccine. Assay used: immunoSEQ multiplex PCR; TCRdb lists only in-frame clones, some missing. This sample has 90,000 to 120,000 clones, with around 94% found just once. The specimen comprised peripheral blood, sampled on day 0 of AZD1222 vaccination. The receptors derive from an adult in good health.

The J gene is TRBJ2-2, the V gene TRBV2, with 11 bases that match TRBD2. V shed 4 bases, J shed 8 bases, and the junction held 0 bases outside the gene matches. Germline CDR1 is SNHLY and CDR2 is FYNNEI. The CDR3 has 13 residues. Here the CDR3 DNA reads TGTGCCAGCAGTGGACTAGCGGGGGGGGAGCTGTTTTTT. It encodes CASSGLAGGELFF.

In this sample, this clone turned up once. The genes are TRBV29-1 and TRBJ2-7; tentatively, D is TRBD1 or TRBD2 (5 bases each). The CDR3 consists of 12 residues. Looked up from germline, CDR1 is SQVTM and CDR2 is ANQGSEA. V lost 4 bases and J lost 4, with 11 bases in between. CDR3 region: CSVGGSSYEQYF. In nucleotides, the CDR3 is TGCAGCGTTGGGGGGAGTTCATACGAGCAGTACTTC.

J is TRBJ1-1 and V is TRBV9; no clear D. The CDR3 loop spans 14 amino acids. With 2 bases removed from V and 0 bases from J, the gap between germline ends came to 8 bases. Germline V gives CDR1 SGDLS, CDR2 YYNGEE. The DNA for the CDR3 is TGTGCCAGCAGCGTCATGGGGATGAACACTGAAGCTTTCTTT. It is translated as CASSVMGMNTEAFF.

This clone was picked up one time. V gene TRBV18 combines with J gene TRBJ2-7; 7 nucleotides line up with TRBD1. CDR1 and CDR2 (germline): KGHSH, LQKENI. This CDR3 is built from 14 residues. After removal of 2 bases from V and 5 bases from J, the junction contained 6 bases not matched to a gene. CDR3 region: CASSPVRGSDEQYF. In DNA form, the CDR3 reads TGTGCCAGCTCACCAGTCAGGGGGTCGGACGAGCAGTACTTC.

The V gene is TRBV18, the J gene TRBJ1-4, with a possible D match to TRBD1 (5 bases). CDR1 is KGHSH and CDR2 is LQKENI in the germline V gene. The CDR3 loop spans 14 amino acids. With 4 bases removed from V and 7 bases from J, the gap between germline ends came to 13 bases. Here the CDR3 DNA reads TGTGCCAGCTCACTCGGGGCGGGCGGTGAAAAACTGTTTTTT. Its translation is CASSLGAGGEKLFF.

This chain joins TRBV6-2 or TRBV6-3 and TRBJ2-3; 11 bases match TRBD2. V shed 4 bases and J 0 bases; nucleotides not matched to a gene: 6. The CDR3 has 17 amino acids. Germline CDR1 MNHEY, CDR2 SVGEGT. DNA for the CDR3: TGTGCCAGCAGTTTCCTGACTAGCGGGGTGAGCACAGATACGCAGTATTTT. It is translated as CASSFLTSGVSTDTQYF.

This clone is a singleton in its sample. CDR3 sequence reads: CASSYARSGNQPQHF. DNA of the CDR3: TGTGCCAGCAGTTACGCCCGTAGTGGGAATCAGCCCCAGCATTTT. V is TRBV6-5 and J is TRBJ1-5, with D hard to call. With 2 bases removed from V and 4 bases from J, the gap between germline ends came to 12 bases. Germline V lookup: CDR1 MNHEY, CDR2 SVGAGI. The CDR3 consists of 15 residues.

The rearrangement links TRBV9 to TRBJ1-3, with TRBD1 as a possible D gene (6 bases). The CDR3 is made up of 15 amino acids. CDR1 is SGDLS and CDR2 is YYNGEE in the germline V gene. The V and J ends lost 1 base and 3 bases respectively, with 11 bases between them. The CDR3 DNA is TGTGCCAGCAGCGTACGCCAGGGGCGTGGAAACACCATATATTTT. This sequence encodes CASSVRQGRGNTIYF.

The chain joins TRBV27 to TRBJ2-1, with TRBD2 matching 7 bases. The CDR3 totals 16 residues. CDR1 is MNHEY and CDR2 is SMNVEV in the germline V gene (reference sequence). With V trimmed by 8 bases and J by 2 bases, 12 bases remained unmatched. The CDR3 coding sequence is TGTGCCAGCGGGGGACTAAGAGGGAGGGCCTACAATGAGCAGTTCTTC. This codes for CASGGLRGRAYNEQFF.

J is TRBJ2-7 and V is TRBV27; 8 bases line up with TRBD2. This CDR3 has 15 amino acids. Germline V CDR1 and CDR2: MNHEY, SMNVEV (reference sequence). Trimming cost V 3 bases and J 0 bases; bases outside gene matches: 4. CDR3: CASSFGSGGSYEQYF. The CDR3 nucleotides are TGTGCCAGCAGTTTTGGAAGCGGGGGCTCCTACGAGCAGTACTTC.

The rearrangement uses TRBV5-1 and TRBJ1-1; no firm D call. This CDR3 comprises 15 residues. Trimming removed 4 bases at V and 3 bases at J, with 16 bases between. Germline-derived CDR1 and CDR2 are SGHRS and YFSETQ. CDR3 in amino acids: CASSQTLIGDTEAFF. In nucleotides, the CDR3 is TGCGCCAGCAGCCAGACCCTAATAGGCGACACTGAAGCTTTCTTT.

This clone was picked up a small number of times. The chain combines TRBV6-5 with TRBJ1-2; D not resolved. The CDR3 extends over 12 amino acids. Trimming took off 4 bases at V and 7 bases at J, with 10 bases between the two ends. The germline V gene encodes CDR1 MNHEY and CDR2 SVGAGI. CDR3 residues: CASSFRTSGYTF. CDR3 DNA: TGTGCCAGCAGTTTCCGGACGAGTGGCTACACCTTC.

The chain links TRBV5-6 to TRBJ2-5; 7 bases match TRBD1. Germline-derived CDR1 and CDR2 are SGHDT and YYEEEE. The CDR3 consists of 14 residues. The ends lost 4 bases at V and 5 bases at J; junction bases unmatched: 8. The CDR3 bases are TGTGCCAGCAGCGTCGGGACAGTGAGGGAGACCCAGTACTTC. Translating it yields CASSVGTVRETQYF.

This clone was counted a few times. CDR3 amino acids: CASSLPLGQGYEKLFF. CDR3 sequence (DNA): TGTGCCAGCAGCTTACCCCTAGGACAGGGTTATGAAAAACTGTTTTTT. J is TRBJ1-4 and V is TRBV7-9; TRBD1 agrees at 8 bases. Germline-derived CDR1 and CDR2 are SEHNR and FQNEAQ (reference sequence). The CDR3 consists of 16 residues. The ends lost 2 bases at V and 6 bases at J; junction bases unmatched: 8.

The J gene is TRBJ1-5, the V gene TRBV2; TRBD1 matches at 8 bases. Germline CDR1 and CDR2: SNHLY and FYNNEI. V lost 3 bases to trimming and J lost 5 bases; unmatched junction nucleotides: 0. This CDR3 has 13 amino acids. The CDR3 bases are TGTGCCAGCAGTGAGGACAGGGATCAGCCCCAGCATTTT. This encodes CASSEDRDQPQHF.